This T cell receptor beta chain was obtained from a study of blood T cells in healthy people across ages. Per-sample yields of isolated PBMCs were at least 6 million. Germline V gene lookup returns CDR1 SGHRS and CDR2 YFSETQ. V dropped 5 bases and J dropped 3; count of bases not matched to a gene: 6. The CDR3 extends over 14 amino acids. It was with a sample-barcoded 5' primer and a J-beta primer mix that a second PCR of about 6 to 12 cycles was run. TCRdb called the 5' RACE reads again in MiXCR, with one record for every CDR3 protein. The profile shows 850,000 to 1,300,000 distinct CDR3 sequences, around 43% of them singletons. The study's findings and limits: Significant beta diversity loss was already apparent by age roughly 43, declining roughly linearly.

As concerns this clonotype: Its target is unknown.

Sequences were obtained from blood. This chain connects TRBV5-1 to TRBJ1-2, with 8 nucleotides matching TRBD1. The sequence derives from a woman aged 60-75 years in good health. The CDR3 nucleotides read TGCGCCAGCAGGGCGACAGGGGTCCACTATGGCTACACCTTC. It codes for CASRATGVHYGYTF.